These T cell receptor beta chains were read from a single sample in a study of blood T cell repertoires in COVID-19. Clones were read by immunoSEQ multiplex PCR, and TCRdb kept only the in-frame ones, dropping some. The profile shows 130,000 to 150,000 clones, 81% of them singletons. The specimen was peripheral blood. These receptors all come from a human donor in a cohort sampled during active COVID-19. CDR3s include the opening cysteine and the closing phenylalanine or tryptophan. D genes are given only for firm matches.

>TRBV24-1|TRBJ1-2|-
CATSDSYGYTF
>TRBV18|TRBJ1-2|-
CASSPPSVGYTF
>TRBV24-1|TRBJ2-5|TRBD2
CATSHTTSSGRGRLEETQYF
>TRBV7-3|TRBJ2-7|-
CASSQSGGWTYEQYF
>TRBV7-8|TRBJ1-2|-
CASSSHQGGEYGYTF
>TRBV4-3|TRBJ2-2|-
CASRIRENTGELFF
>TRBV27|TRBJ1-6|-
CASSFDSQAPSSYNSPLHF
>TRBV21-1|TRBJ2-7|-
CASSPLSGRAYEQYF
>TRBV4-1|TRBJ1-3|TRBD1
CASSQTRGTGSGNTIYF
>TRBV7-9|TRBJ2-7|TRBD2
CASSFGLAGPYEQYF
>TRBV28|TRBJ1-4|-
CASSLAGYNEKLFF
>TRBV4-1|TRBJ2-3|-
CASSQVTPPGLRYTSTDTQYF
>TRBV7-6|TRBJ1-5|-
CASSSGRGDNQPQHF
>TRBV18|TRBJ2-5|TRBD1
CASSQHRGQETQYF
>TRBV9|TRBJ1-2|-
CASSVDQGLDYGYTF
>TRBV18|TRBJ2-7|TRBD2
CASSPPSGRAYEQYF
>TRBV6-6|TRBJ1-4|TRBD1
CASSYDRAGGEKLFF
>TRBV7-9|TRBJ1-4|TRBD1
CASSPATGDEKLFF
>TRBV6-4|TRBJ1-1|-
CASSDIIRAREVSKNTEAFF
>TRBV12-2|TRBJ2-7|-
CASRSPWTSAKFPTYEQYF
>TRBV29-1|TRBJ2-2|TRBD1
CSVEDRGTGELFF
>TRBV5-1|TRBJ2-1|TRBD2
CASSLTSGSTDEQFF
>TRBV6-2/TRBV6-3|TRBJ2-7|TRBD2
CASSPSGLAGVRSYEQYF
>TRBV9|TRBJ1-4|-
CASSSRAVNEKLFF
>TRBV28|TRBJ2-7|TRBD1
CASTPGTGSYEQYF
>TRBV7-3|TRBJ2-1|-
CASSRNPPVGALSSYNEQFF
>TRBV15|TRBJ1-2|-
CATSRNRANYGYTF